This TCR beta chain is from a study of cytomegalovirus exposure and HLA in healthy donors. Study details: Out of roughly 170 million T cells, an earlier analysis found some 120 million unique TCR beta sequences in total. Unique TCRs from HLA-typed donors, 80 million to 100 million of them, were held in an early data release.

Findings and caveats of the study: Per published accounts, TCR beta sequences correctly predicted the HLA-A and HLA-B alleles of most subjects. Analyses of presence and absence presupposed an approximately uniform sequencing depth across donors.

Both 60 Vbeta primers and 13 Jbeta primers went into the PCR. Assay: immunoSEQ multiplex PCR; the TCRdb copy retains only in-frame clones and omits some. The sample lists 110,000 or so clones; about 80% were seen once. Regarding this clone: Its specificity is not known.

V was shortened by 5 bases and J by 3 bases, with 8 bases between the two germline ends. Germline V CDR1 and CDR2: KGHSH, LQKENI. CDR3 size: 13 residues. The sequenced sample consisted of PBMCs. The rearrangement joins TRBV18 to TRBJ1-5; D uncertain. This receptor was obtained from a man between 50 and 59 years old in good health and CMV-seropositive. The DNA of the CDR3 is TGTGCCAGCTCAGCCCACAACAATCAGCCCCAGCATTTT. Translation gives CASSAHNNQPQHF.